This T cell receptor beta chain was documented in a study of CD8 T cells in ankylosing spondylitis. Study-wide points: Some of these motif variants have turned up before, in reports on reactive arthritis synovial fluid and blood. In ankylosing spondylitis patients, matched synovial fluid reportedly showed significant enrichment of disease-linked clones.

There are many counts of this clonotype. The antigen is not known. 5'-RACE, quantitative and with molecular barcodes, yielded the TCR beta libraries. TCRdb analysed the 5' RACE reads with MiXCR anew, one entry per CDR3 protein. Among roughly 200,000 distinct CDR3 sequences listed, around 13% were seen once. The receptor comes from a male donor with ankylosing spondylitis or in good health (not recorded which). The sequenced material came from blood, either unsorted or a sorted T cell fraction (not recorded which).

This CDR3 is CSARGGPHDAGELFF. CDR3 in DNA: TGCAGTGCACGAGGAGGGCCGCACGACGCCGGGGAGCTGTTTTTT. This rearrangement joins TRBV20-1 to TRBJ2-2, with D tentatively TRBD2 (6 bases). Trimming took off 6 bases at V and 6 bases at J, with 20 bases between the two ends. Germline assignment: CDR1 DFQATT and CDR2 SNEGSKA (reference sequence). This CDR3 region has 15 residues.